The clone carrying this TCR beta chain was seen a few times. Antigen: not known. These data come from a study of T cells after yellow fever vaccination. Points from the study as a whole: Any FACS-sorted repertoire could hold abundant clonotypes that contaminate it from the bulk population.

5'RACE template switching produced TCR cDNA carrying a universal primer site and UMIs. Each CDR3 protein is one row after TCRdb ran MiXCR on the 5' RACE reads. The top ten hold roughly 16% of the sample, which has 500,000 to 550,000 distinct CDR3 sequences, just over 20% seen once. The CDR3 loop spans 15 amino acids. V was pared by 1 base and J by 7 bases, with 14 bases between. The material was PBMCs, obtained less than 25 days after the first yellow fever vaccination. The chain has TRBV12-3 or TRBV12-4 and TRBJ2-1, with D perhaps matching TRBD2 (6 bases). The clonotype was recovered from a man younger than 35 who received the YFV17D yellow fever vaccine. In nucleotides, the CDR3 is TGTGCCAGCAGTTTAGGGGGCGGGGAGAAAAATGAGCAGTTCTTC. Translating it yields CASSLGGGEKNEQFF.